This record covers a single T cell receptor beta chain. Its antigen remains unidentified. At one end, the junction sequence differs from germline, possibly due to a read error. The second PCR ran roughly 6 to 11 cycles with a sample-barcoded 5' primer and J-beta primers. Each TCR beta cDNA got a 12-nucleotide random molecular identifier. Using its own MiXCR run on the 5' RACE reads, TCRdb lists one record per CDR3 protein. Counted here are about a million distinct CDR3 sequences, 45% to 50% occurring once; the ten biggest clones make up around an eighth. This CDR3 is built from 16 residues. From germline, CDR1 is LNHNV and CDR2 YYDKDF (reference sequence). Drawing of peripheral blood yielded about 10 milliliters from each donor. The data were obtained in a study of blood T cells in healthy people across ages. The study's findings and limits: Unknown CMV status may confound age-related changes in expanded clones.

The source of this sequence is a man aged 25-45 years in good health. Input material: blood. The gene calls are TRBV15 and TRBJ2-3; D is ambiguous. Here the CDR3 reads CATSRLTGLSTDAQYF. CDR3 sequence (DNA): TGTGCCACCAGCAGGCTTACGGGCCTTTCCACAGATGCGCAGTATTTT.